Listed below are T cell receptor beta chains from one sample, sequenced in a study of blood T cell repertoires in COVID-19. TCRdb's table, derived via immunoSEQ multiplex PCR, lists solely in-frame clones and lacks some. The data show a few hundred thousand clones, approximately 81% seen once. Specimen: peripheral blood. These receptors were obtained from a man aged 45 to 65 who had recovered from COVID-19. CDR3s include the opening cysteine and the closing phenylalanine or tryptophan. D genes are given only for firm matches. A clone size is listed for some rows: how often the clone was seen (once, few, many), or a class if it is expanded.

j_gene,d_gene,v_gene,abundance,CDR3aa,CDR3nt
TRBJ1-3,-,TRBV7-8,-,CASSQQTGVAGNTIYF,TGTGCCAGCAGCCAGCAGACAGGAGTAGCTGGAAACACCATATATTTT
TRBJ2-3,-,TRBV19,-,CASSIDRGVSTDTQYF,TGTGCCAGTAGTATAGATCGCGGGGTTAGCACAGATACGCAGTATTTT
TRBJ2-3,-,TRBV6-6,-,CASSYRRGPEDTQYF,TGTGCCAGCAGTTATAGGAGGGGACCAGAAGATACGCAGTATTTT
TRBJ1-1,TRBD1,TRBV28,-,CASSFSRTGGNTEAFF,TGTGCCAGCAGTTTTTCCCGGACAGGGGGAAACACTGAAGCTTTCTTT
TRBJ1-4,TRBD1,TRBV7-8,-,CASSWDRTTNEKLFF,TGTGCCAGCAGCTGGGACAGAACAACTAATGAAAAACTGTTTTTT
TRBJ2-7,-,TRBV27,-,CASSFGGASYEQYF,TGTGCCAGCAGTTTCGGCGGCGCTTCCTACGAGCAGTACTTC
TRBJ2-1,TRBD2,TRBV7-9,-,CASSLAVAGGPIEQFF,TGTGCCAGCAGCTTAGCGGTCGCGGGAGGGCCCATTGAGCAGTTCTTC
TRBJ2-1,TRBD1,TRBV30,-,CAWGTGNEQFF,TGTGCCTGGGGGACAGGGAATGAGCAGTTCTTC
TRBJ1-2,-,TRBV5-1,-,CASSIRDTLGGYTF,TGCGCCAGCAGCATCCGGGACACGCTGGGTGGCTACACCTTC
TRBJ1-5,TRBD1,TRBV7-2,-,CASSLADRGSFWGNQPQHF,TGTGCCAGCAGCTTAGCCGACAGGGGGTCCTTCTGGGGGAATCAGCCCCAGCATTTT
TRBJ2-7,-,TRBV18,-,CASSLRDALEQYF,TGTGCCAGCTCGCTGCGAGATGCGCTAGAGCAGTACTTC
TRBJ2-1,-,TRBV5-8,-,CASSGGESSYNEQFF,TGTGCCAGCAGCGGGGGCGAAAGCTCCTACAATGAGCAGTTCTTC
TRBJ1-5,-,TRBV18,-,CASSPSGGNQPQHF,TGTGCCAGCTCACCCTCTGGAGGCAATCAGCCCCAGCATTTT
TRBJ1-3,-,TRBV6-1,-,CASSEAQGYSGNTIYF,TGTGCCAGCAGTGAAGCACAGGGCTACTCTGGAAACACCATATATTTT
TRBJ1-6,-,TRBV6-5,-,CATRTAPNSPLHF,TGTGCCACCCGGACAGCACCTAATTCACCCCTCCACTTT
TRBJ1-1,-,TRBV27,-,CASSPDRMNTEAFF,TGTGCCAGCAGCCCCGACAGGATGAACACTGAAGCTTTCTTT
TRBJ2-1,TRBD2,TRBV24-1,-,CATERESSYNEQFF,TGTGCCACCGAGCGGGAGAGCTCCTACAATGAGCAGTTCTTC
TRBJ2-7,-,TRBV6-5,-,CASSRGGGNFHEQYF,TGTGCCAGCAGCCGAGGGGGCGGGAACTTCCACGAGCAGTACTTC
TRBJ1-4,TRBD1,TRBV2,once,CASSSQGSGGEKLFF,TGTGCCAGCAGTTCACAGGGGTCGGGGGGGGAAAAACTGTTTTTT
TRBJ1-2,-,TRBV18,few,CASSPQWRDGYTF,TGTGCCAGCTCACCACAATGGCGGGATGGCTACACCTTC
TRBJ1-1,TRBD1,TRBV18,-,CASSQQGGAVTEAFF,TGTGCCAGCTCCCAACAGGGGGGGGCTGTCACTGAAGCTTTCTTT
TRBJ2-3,TRBD2,TRBV12-3/TRBV12-4,few,CASGREAQDTQYF,TGTGCCAGCGGGCGGGAGGCGCAAGATACGCAGTATTTT
TRBJ2-5,TRBD1,TRBV30,-,CAWSPGQGNHQETQYF,TGTGCCTGGTCTCCAGGACAGGGGAACCACCAAGAGACCCAGTACTTC
TRBJ1-4,TRBD1,TRBV28,many,CASRGQGPETNEKLFF,TGTGCCAGCAGAGGACAGGGACCGGAAACTAATGAAAAACTGTTTTTT
TRBJ2-7,-,TRBV6-1,-,CASSEQGRYYEQYF,TGTGCCAGCAGTGAACAGGGGCGATATTACGAGCAGTACTTC
TRBJ2-1,-,TRBV12-3/TRBV12-4,-,CASSLSVAYTGFF,TGTGCCAGCAGTTTATCGGTAGCCTACACCGGGTTCTTC
TRBJ1-2,TRBD1,TRBV10-2,-,CASNYGTGVTNYGYTF,TGCGCCAGCAACTACGGGACAGGGGTTACTAACTATGGCTACACCTTC
TRBJ2-7,-,TRBV18,-,CASSPSVASLSDEQYF,TGTGCCAGCTCACCCTCCGTGGCTAGTCTTAGTGACGAGCAGTACTTC
TRBJ1-2,TRBD1,TRBV6-5,-,CASRISEQGLGYTF,TGTGCCAGCAGGATTTCGGAACAGGGGCTTGGCTACACCTTC
TRBJ2-2,-,TRBV15,once,CATSREPRVWNTGELFF,TGTGCCACCAGCAGAGAGCCGAGGGTTTGGAACACCGGGGAGCTGTTTTTT